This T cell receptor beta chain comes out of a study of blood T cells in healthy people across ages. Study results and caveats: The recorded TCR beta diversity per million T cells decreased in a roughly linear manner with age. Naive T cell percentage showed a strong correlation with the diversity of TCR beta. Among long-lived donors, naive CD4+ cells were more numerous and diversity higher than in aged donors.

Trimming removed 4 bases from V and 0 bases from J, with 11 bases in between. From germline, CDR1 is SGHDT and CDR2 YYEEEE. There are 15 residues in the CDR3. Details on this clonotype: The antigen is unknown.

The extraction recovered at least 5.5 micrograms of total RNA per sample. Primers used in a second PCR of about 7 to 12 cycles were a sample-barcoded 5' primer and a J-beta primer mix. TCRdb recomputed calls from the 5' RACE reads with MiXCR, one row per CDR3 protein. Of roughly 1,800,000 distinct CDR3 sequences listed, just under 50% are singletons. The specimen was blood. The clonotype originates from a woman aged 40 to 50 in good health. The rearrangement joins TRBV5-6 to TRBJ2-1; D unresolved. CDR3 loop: CASSRKPGSYNEQFF. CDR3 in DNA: TGTGCCAGCAGCCGGAAACCGGGCTCCTACAATGAGCAGTTCTTC.